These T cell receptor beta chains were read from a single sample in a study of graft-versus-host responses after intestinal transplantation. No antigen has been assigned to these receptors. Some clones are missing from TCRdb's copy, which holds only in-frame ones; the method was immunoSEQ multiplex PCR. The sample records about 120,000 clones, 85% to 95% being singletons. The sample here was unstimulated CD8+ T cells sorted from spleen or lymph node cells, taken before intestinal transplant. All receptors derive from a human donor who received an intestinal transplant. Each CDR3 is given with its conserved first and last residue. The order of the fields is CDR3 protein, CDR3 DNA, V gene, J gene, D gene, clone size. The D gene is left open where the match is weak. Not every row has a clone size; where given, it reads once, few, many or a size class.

CDR3 protein: CASSFPGTASGELFF
CDR3 DNA: TGTGCCAGCAGTTTCCCCGGGACAGCGAGCGGGGAGCTGTTTTTT
V gene: TRBV4-2
J gene: TRBJ2-2
D gene: TRBD1
clone size: NA

CDR3 protein: CASSFSSGNGQEQFF
CDR3 DNA: TGTGCCAGCAGTTTCTCAAGCGGGAATGGTCAGGAGCAGTTCTTC
V gene: TRBV28
J gene: TRBJ2-1
D gene: TRBD2
clone size: once

CDR3 protein: CASSRGHFYEQYF
CDR3 DNA: TGCGCCAGCAGCCGGGGACATTTCTACGAGCAGTACTTC
V gene: TRBV4-1
J gene: TRBJ2-7
D gene: NA
clone size: NA

CDR3 protein: CASNKGGDFTEAFF
CDR3 DNA: TGTGCCAGCAACAAAGGTGGGGACTTCACTGAAGCTTTCTTT
V gene: TRBV9
J gene: TRBJ1-1
D gene: NA
clone size: NA

CDR3 protein: CASSLPGIAKNIQYF
CDR3 DNA: TGTGCCAGCAGTTTACCAGGGATAGCCAAAAACATTCAGTACTTC
V gene: TRBV28
J gene: TRBJ2-4
D gene: NA
clone size: NA

CDR3 protein: CASSERGGQGSEKLFF
CDR3 DNA: TGTGCCAGCAGTGAGAGGGGGGGGCAGGGGAGTGAAAAACTGTTTTTT
V gene: TRBV2
J gene: TRBJ1-4
D gene: NA
clone size: once

CDR3 protein: CASSLSGSYEQYF
CDR3 DNA: TGTGCCAGCAGCTTAAGTGGCTCCTACGAGCAGTACTTC
V gene: TRBV7-8
J gene: TRBJ2-7
D gene: NA
clone size: NA

CDR3 protein: CASSPGYDEQFF
CDR3 DNA: TGTGCCAGCAGCCCCGGGTACGATGAGCAGTTCTTC
V gene: TRBV7-9
J gene: TRBJ2-1
D gene: NA
clone size: NA

CDR3 protein: CASNLTGNTEAFF
CDR3 DNA: TGTGCCAGCAATTTGACAGGTAACACTGAAGCTTTCTTT
V gene: TRBV28
J gene: TRBJ1-1
D gene: NA
clone size: NA

CDR3 protein: CASSLVAGNTGELFF
CDR3 DNA: TGTGCCAGCAGCTTGGTAGCGGGGAACACCGGGGAGCTGTTTTTT
V gene: TRBV5-4
J gene: TRBJ2-2
D gene: TRBD2
clone size: NA

CDR3 protein: CASSVGTAYEQYF
CDR3 DNA: TGTGCCAGCAGCGTCGGGACAGCCTACGAGCAGTACTTC
V gene: TRBV5-6
J gene: TRBJ2-7
D gene: TRBD1
clone size: NA

CDR3 protein: CASSYSARSYEQYF
CDR3 DNA: TGTGCCAGCAGTTACTCGGCCAGGAGCTACGAGCAGTACTTC
V gene: TRBV6-6
J gene: TRBJ2-7
D gene: NA
clone size: few

CDR3 protein: CSVEGLAGGSGETQYF
CDR3 DNA: TGCAGCGTTGAAGGACTAGCGGGAGGGAGTGGCGAGACCCAGTACTTC
V gene: TRBV29-1
J gene: TRBJ2-5
D gene: TRBD2
clone size: NA

CDR3 protein: CASSQGLAGEVDTQYF
CDR3 DNA: TGTGCCAGCAGCCAAGGACTAGCGGGAGAAGTAGATACGCAGTATTTT
V gene: TRBV7-6
J gene: TRBJ2-3
D gene: TRBD2
clone size: NA

CDR3 protein: CASSLSASYEQYF
CDR3 DNA: TGCGCCAGCAGCTTGAGCGCCTCCTACGAGCAGTACTTC
V gene: TRBV5-1
J gene: TRBJ2-7
D gene: NA
clone size: NA

CDR3 protein: CAVYRDVYEQYF
CDR3 DNA: TGTGCCGTATACAGGGATGTCTACGAGCAGTACTTC
V gene: TRBV6-5
J gene: TRBJ2-7
D gene: NA
clone size: NA

CDR3 protein: CASSLGETQYF
CDR3 DNA: TGTGCCAGCAGTTTAGGAGAGACCCAGTACTTC
V gene: TRBV28
J gene: TRBJ2-5
D gene: NA
clone size: NA

CDR3 protein: CATEDDRQETQYF
CDR3 DNA: TGTGCCACCGAGGACGACCGCCAAGAGACCCAGTACTTC
V gene: TRBV5-8
J gene: TRBJ2-5
D gene: NA
clone size: NA

CDR3 protein: CASSVRDGSSYNEQFF
CDR3 DNA: TGTGCCAGCAGCGTAAGGGACGGGAGCTCCTACAATGAGCAGTTCTTC
V gene: TRBV9
J gene: TRBJ2-1
D gene: NA
clone size: NA

CDR3 protein: CASRQGVGYNEQFF
CDR3 DNA: TGTGCCAGCAGACAGGGGGTTGGCTACAATGAGCAGTTCTTC
V gene: TRBV27
J gene: TRBJ2-1
D gene: TRBD1
clone size: NA

CDR3 protein: CASSEEWANAGYEQYF
CDR3 DNA: TGTGCCAGCAGTGAAGAGTGGGCGAACGCTGGTTACGAGCAGTACTTC
V gene: TRBV6-1
J gene: TRBJ2-7
D gene: NA
clone size: NA

CDR3 protein: CASSPTLWDSGNTIYF
CDR3 DNA: TGTGCCAGCAGTCCGACATTGTGGGACTCTGGAAACACCATATATTTT
V gene: TRBV28
J gene: TRBJ1-3
D gene: NA
clone size: once

CDR3 protein: CASERDREGDNEQFF
CDR3 DNA: TGTGCCAGCGAGAGGGACAGGGAAGGGGACAATGAGCAGTTCTTC
V gene: TRBV28
J gene: TRBJ2-1
D gene: TRBD1
clone size: NA

CDR3 protein: CASQRLAGEFLETQYF
CDR3 DNA: TGTGCCAGTCAGAGACTAGCGGGAGAATTTTTAGAGACCCAGTACTTC
V gene: TRBV2
J gene: TRBJ2-5
D gene: TRBD2
clone size: NA

CDR3 protein: CASSLVWREGSYGYTF
CDR3 DNA: TGTGCCAGCAGCTTAGTCTGGAGGGAAGGAAGCTATGGCTACACCTTC
V gene: TRBV11-2
J gene: TRBJ1-2
D gene: NA
clone size: NA

CDR3 protein: CASSQVVTPRDIQYF
CDR3 DNA: TGCGCCAGCAGCCAAGTGGTGACTCCCCGGGACATTCAGTACTTC
V gene: TRBV4-1
J gene: TRBJ2-4
D gene: NA
clone size: NA

CDR3 protein: CASSPLTGEQYF
CDR3 DNA: TGTGCCAGCAGTCCCCTTACCGGCGAGCAGTACTTC
V gene: TRBV27
J gene: TRBJ2-7
D gene: NA
clone size: NA

CDR3 protein: CASSRHYSYEQYF
CDR3 DNA: TGCGCCAGCAGCCGACACTATTCCTACGAGCAGTACTTC
V gene: TRBV4-3
J gene: TRBJ2-7
D gene: NA
clone size: NA

CDR3 protein: CASSQSTATYEQYF
CDR3 DNA: TGTGCCAGCAGCCAGTCGACAGCTACCTACGAGCAGTACTTC
V gene: TRBV5-4
J gene: TRBJ2-7
D gene: NA
clone size: NA

CDR3 protein: CASSLSGGPEQFF
CDR3 DNA: TGTGCCAGCAGCTTAAGTGGTGGCCCTGAGCAGTTCTTC
V gene: TRBV7-8
J gene: TRBJ2-1
D gene: NA
clone size: NA

CDR3 protein: CASTQTGRGRSDQPQHF
CDR3 DNA: TGCGCCAGCACCCAAACGGGTAGGGGAAGATCCGATCAGCCCCAGCATTTT
V gene: TRBV4-1
J gene: TRBJ1-5
D gene: NA
clone size: NA

CDR3 protein: CATSRLTGGREQYF
CDR3 DNA: TGTGCCACCAGCAGACTGACAGGGGGAAGGGAGCAGTACTTC
V gene: TRBV15
J gene: TRBJ2-5
D gene: TRBD1
clone size: NA